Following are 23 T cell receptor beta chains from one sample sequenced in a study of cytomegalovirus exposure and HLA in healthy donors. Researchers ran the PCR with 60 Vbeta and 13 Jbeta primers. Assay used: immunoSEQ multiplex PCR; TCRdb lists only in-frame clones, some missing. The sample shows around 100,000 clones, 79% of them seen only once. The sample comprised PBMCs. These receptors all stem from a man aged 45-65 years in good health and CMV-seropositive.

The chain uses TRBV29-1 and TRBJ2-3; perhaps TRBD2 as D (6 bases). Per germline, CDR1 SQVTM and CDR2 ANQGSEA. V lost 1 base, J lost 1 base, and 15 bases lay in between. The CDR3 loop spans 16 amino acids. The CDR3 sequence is CSVEALLWGGTDTQYF. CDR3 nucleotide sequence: TGCAGCGTTGAAGCCCTTTTGTGGGGGGGCACAGATACGCAGTATTTT.

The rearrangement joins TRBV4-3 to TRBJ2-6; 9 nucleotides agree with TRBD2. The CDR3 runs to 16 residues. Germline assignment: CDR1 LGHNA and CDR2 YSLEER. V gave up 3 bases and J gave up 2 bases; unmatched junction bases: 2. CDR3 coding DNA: TGCGCCAGCAGCCAGACTAGCGGAACTGGGGCCAACGTCCTGACTTTC. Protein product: CASSQTSGTGANVLTF.

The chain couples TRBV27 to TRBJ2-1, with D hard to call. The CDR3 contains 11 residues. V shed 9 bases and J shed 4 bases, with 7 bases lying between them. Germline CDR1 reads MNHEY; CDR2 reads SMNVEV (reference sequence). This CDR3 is CASRAYNEQFF. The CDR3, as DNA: TGTGCCAGTCGAGCATACAATGAGCAGTTCTTC.

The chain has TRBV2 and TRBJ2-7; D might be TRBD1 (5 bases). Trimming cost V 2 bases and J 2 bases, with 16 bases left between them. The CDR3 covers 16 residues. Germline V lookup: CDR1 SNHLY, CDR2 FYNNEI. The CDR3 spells CASSERWGEYTYEQYF. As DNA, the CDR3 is TGTGCCAGCAGTGAAAGGTGGGGCGAATATACCTACGAGCAGTACTTC.

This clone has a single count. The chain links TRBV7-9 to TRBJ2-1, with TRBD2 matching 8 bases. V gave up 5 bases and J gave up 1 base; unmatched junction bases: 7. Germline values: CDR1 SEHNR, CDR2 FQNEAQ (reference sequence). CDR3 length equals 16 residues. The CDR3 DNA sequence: TGTGCCAGCAGCCCCTTTAGCGGGGCTTCCTACAATGAGCAGTTCTTC. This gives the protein CASSPFSGASYNEQFF.

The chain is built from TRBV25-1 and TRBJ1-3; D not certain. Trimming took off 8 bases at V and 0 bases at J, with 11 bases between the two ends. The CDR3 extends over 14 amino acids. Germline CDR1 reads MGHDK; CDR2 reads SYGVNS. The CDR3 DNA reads TGTGCCAGCGAAAACGACATCTCTGGAAACACCATATATTTT. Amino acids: CASENDISGNTIYF.

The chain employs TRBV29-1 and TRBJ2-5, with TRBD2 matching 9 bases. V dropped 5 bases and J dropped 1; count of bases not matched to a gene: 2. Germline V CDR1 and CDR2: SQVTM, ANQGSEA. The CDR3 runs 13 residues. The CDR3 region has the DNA TGCAGCGTTCTAGCGGGGTTCCAAGAGACCCAGTACTTC. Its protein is CSVLAGFQETQYF.

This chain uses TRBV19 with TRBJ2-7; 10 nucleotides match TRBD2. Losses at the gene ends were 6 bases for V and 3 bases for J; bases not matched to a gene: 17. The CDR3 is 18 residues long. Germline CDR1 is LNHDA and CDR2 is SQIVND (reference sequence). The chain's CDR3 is CASRESGAASGRRYEQYF. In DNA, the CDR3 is TGTGCCAGTAGGGAGTCCGGGGCCGCTAGCGGGAGACGCTACGAGCAGTACTTC.

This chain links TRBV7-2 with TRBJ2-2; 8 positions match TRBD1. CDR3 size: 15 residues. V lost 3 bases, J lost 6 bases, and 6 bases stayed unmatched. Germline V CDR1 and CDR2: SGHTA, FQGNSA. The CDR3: CASSFTGGLAGELFF. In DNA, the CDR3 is TGTGCCAGCAGCTTCACAGGGGGTCTCGCCGGGGAGCTGTTTTTT.

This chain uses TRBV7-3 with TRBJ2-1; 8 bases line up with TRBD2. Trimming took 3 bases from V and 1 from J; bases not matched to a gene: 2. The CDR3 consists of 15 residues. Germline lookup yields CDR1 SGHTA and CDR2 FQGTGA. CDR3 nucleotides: TGTGCCAGCAGCTTGAGCGGGAGTTCCTACAATGAGCAGTTCTTC. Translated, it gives CASSLSGSSYNEQFF.

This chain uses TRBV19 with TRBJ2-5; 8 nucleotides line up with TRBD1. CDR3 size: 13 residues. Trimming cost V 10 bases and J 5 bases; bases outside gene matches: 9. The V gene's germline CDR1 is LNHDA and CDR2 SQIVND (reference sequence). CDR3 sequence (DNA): TGTGCCACAGGGGGCGGATTCGGGGAGACCCAGTACTTC. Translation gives CATGGGFGETQYF.

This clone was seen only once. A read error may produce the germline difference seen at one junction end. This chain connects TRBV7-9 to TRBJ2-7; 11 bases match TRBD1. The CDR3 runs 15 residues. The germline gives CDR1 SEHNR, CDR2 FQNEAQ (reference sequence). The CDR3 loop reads CSSSTGQGDSYEQYF. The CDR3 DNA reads TGTTCCAGCAGCACGGGACAGGGGGACTCCTACGAGCAGTACTTC.

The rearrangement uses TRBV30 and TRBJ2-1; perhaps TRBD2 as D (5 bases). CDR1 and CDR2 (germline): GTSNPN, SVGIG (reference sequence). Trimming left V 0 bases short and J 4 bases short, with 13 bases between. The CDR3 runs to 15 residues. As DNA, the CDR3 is TGTGCCTGGAGTGTAAAAGGACTGTCGTACAATGAGCAGTTCTTC. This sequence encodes CAWSVKGLSYNEQFF.

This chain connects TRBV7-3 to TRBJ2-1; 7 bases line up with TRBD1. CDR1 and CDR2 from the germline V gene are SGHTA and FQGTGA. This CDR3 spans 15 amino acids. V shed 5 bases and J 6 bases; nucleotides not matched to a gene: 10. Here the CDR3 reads CASSLWGTVGNEQFF. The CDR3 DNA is TGTGCCAGCAGCCTATGGGGGACAGTTGGCAATGAGCAGTTCTTC.

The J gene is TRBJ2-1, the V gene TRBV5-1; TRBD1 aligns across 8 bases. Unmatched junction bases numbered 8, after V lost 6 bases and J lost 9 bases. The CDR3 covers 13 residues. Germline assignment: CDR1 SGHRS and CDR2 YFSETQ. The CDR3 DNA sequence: TGCGCCAGCACTCTAGGACAGGGTGCTGAGCAGTTCTTC. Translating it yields CASTLGQGAEQFF.

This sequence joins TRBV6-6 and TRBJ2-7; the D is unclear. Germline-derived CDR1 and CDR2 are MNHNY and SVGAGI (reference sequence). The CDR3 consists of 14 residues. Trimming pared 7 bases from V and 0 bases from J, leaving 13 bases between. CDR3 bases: TGTGCCAGCAACCCGGGTGGCTCCTCCTACGAGCAGTACTTC. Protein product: CASNPGGSSYEQYF.

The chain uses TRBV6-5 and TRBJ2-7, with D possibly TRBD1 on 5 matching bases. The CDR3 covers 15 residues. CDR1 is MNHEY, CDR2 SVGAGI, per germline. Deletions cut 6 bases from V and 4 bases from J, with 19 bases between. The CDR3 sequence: CASSALRVVGYEQYF. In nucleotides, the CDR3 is TGTGCCAGCAGCGCCCTCAGGGTTGTTGGGTACGAGCAGTACTTC.

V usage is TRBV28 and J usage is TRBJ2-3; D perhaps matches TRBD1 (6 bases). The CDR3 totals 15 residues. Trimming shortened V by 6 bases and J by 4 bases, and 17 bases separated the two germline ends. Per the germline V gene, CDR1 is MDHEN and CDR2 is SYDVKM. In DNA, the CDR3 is TGTGCCAGCAGCTTAAAACAGGGTTTCGCAGATACGCAGTATTTT. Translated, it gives CASSLKQGFADTQYF.

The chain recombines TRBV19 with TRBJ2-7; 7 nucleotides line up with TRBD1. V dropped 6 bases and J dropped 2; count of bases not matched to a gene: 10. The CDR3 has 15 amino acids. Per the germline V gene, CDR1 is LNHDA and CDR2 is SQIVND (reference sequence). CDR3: CASSFADDRAYEQYF. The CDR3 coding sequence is TGTGCCAGTAGCTTTGCAGACGACAGGGCCTACGAGCAGTACTTC.

CDR3 DNA sequence: TGTGCCAGCAGCCTGACCGACAGGCATAGCAATCAGCCCCAGCATTTT. As protein: CASSLTDRHSNQPQHF. This rearrangement joins TRBV2 to TRBJ1-5; a weak D match, TRBD1 (6 bases). V was trimmed by 6 bases and J by 0 bases, leaving 15 bases between them. Germline CDR1 SNHLY, CDR2 FYNNEI. The length of the CDR3 is 16 residues.

The CDR3 DNA reads TGTGCCAGCAGTTTTTCGGCAGGTCAGCTCTCCTACGAGCAGTACTTC. Translated: CASSFSAGQLSYEQYF. The rearrangement uses TRBV27 and TRBJ2-7; D gene ambiguous. From germline, CDR1 is MNHEY and CDR2 SMNVEV (reference sequence). The germline V and J ends were trimmed by 3 bases and 0 bases, with 15 bases remaining between them. The CDR3 is made up of 16 amino acids.

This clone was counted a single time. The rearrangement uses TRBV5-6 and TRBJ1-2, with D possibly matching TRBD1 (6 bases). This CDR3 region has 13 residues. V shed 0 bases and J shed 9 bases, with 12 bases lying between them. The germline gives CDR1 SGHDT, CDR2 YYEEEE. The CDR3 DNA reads TGTGCCAGCAGCTTGGGAGGGGGTCTGAGCTACACCTTC. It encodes CASSLGGGLSYTF.

CDR3 in amino acids: CSVGLAGVSTDTQYF. Written as DNA, the CDR3 is TGCAGCGTCGGGCTAGCGGGAGTAAGCACAGATACGCAGTATTTT. The chain uses TRBV29-1 and TRBJ2-3, with TRBD2 matching 10 bases. Germline assignment: CDR1 SQVTM and CDR2 ANQGSEA. V dropped 6 bases and J dropped 0; count of bases not matched to a gene: 6. The CDR3 extends over 15 amino acids.